A single sample is the source of the 26 T cell receptor beta chains below, sequenced in a study of shared clonotypes between healthy human individuals. Sequencing was performed with immunoSEQ multiplex PCR; in TCRdb, only in-frame clones are kept and a portion is missing. The sample holds hundreds of thousands of clones; over 65% are singletons and the top ten take over 1.5%. The sequencing sample was made of memory CD4+ T cells sorted from blood. Subset noted: CD45RA-negative fraction. Receptors originate from a woman in her twenties or thirties in good health.

This chain joins TRBV11-1 and TRBJ2-7; no clear D. Germline V gene data show CDR1 as SGHAT and CDR2 as FQDESV (reference sequence). The CDR3 covers 13 residues. The germline V and J ends were trimmed by 5 bases and 4 bases, with 12 bases remaining between them. The CDR3 sequence: CASSVDWRYEQYF. The CDR3 nucleotides read TGTGCCAGCAGCGTTGACTGGAGATACGAGCAGTACTTC.

In this sample, this clone turned up a few times. The CDR3 spells CASSSRIAGGNEQYF. Here the CDR3 DNA reads TGTGCCAGCAGCTCCCGGATAGCGGGGGGGAACGAGCAGTACTTC. The chain links TRBV7-8 to TRBJ2-7, with 11 bases aligning to TRBD2. This CDR3 is built from 15 residues. Germline CDR1 and CDR2: SGHVS and FQNEAQ. V lost 4 bases, J lost 5 bases, and 7 bases stayed unmatched. Full variable domain (remainder filled in from reference TRBV7-8 and TRBJ2-7): GAGVSQSPRYKVAKRGQDVALRCDPISGHVSLFWYQQALGQGPEFLTYFQNEAQLDKSGLPSDRFFAERPEGSVSTLKIQRTQQEDSAVYLCASSSRIAGGNEQYFGPGTRLTVT.

To note about this clone: This specimen includes other DNA sequences encoding the same CDR3. The rearrangement uses TRBV6-5 and TRBJ2-1; 12 bases fit TRBD2. CDR1 and CDR2 from the germline V gene are MNHEY and SVGAGI. With V trimmed by 4 bases and J by 6 bases, 4 bases remained unmatched. CDR3 length: 15 amino acids. This CDR3 reads CASSSLAGGGNEQFF. In nucleotides, the CDR3 is TGTGCCAGCAGTTCCCTAGCGGGAGGGGGCAATGAGCAGTTCTTC.

This chain joins TRBV10-3 and TRBJ2-3; 16 bases match TRBD2. V shed 3 bases and J 2 bases; nucleotides not matched to a gene: 5. The CDR3 sequence is 18 residues long. Germline lookup yields CDR1 ENHRY and CDR2 SYGVKD. As DNA, the CDR3 is TGTGCCATCAGTGACCCGGGACTAGCGGGAGGGCACACAGATACGCAGTATTTT. The encoded protein is CAISDPGLAGGHTDTQYF.

This clone has just a few counts. The CDR3 loop reads CASSQAAAGVYNEQFF. The CDR3, as DNA: TGCGCCAGCAGCCAAGCAGCGGCGGGAGTTTACAATGAGCAGTTCTTC. The chain recombines TRBV4-1 with TRBJ2-1; 7 bases align to TRBD2. The ends lost 1 base at V and 4 bases at J; junction bases unmatched: 7. The CDR3 contains 16 residues. The germline V gene has CDR1 MGHRA and CDR2 YSYEKL.

The V and J genes are TRBV5-4 and TRBJ1-2; 8 nucleotides line up with TRBD1. Trimming took 3 bases from V and 6 from J; bases not matched to a gene: 10. Germline CDR1 is SGHNT and CDR2 is YYREEE (reference sequence). The CDR3 consists of 15 residues. The CDR3 is CASSWGLLTGDGYTF. CDR3 nucleotide sequence: TGTGCCAGCAGCTGGGGGCTTTTGACAGGGGATGGCTACACCTTC.

This clone was seen once. This chain links TRBV4-1 with TRBJ2-3; maybe TRBD1 (6 bases). V gave up 0 bases and J gave up 9 bases, with 25 bases separating them. CDR1 and CDR2 from the germline V gene are MGHRA and YSYEKL. The CDR3 sequence is 18 residues long. CDR3 in DNA: TGCGCCAGCAGCCAAGATACGACGGGGATTCTTACACAGGGCACGCAGTATTTT. It is translated as CASSQDTTGILTQGTQYF.

The chain links TRBV15 to TRBJ2-1; the D gene is possibly TRBD2 (6 bases). This CDR3 comprises 15 residues. CDR1 LNHNV and CDR2 YYDKDF come from the germline V gene (reference sequence). The V gene lost 1 base and the J gene lost 9 bases, with 16 bases spanning the gap. In DNA, the CDR3 is TGTGCCACCAGCAGAGGCGGGGCCGATTCGGGTGAGCAGTTCTTC. Its protein product is CATSRGGADSGEQFF.

This clone was recorded at least ten times. The chain recombines TRBV7-2 with TRBJ2-2; 11 nucleotides match TRBD2. The CDR3 loop spans 14 amino acids. V dropped 5 bases and J dropped 6; count of bases not matched to a gene: 2. Germline V gives CDR1 SGHTA, CDR2 FQGNSA. The CDR3 is CASSTLAGAGELFF. CDR3 nucleotide sequence: TGTGCCAGCAGCACACTAGCGGGGGCCGGGGAGCTGTTTTTT. The full variable domain, rest sourced from reference TRBV7-2 and TRBJ2-2, is GAGVSQSPSNKVTEKGKDVELRCDPISGHTALYWYRQSLGQGLEFLIYFQGNSAPDKSGLPSDRFSAERTGGSVSTLTIQRTQQEDSAVYLCASSTLAGAGELFFGEGSRLTVL.

V gene TRBV28 combines with J gene TRBJ1-6; D call uncertain. The germline gives CDR1 MDHEN, CDR2 SYDVKM. CDR3 length: 15 residues. Trimming cost V 6 bases and J 6 bases, with 15 bases left between them. The CDR3 nucleotides are TGTGCCAGCAGGCTACTAGGGCAGCTTAATTCACCCCTCCACTTT. It translates to CASRLLGQLNSPLHF.

This chain links TRBV7-8 with TRBJ1-2; 8 positions match TRBD1. There are 17 residues in the CDR3. Germline V gene lookup returns CDR1 SGHVS and CDR2 FQNEAQ. With V trimmed by 5 bases and J by 4 bases, 15 bases remained unmatched. CDR3: CASSLPRGGGQGYGYTF. The CDR3 DNA follows: TGTGCCAGCAGCCTACCCCGAGGGGGTGGACAGGGCTATGGCTACACCTTC.

The genes are TRBV7-9 and TRBJ1-2; D perhaps matches TRBD1 (5 bases). This CDR3 is built from 14 residues. V was cut by 5 bases and J by 7 bases, with 17 bases left in between. Germline CDR1 SEHNR, CDR2 FQNEAQ (reference sequence). CDR3 sequence: CASSPGGMLGGYTF. The CDR3 DNA reads as TGTGCCAGCAGCCCCGGGGGGATGCTTGGTGGCTACACCTTC.

The chain carries TRBV27 and TRBJ2-3, with D possibly matching TRBD2 (6 bases). CDR1 is MNHEY, CDR2 SMNVEV, per germline (reference sequence). The CDR3 covers 14 residues. Deletions cut 6 bases from V and 3 bases from J, with 13 bases between. The DNA of the CDR3 is TGTGCCAGCAGCCTCGGGAGCAGAACAGATACGCAGTATTTT. As protein: CASSLGSRTDTQYF.

The chain carries TRBV27 and TRBJ2-1; TRBD2 agrees at 9 bases. CDR1 and CDR2 from the germline V gene are MNHEY and SMNVEV (reference sequence). CDR3 length equals 19 residues. J gave up 2 bases and V 3 bases, and 14 bases lay outside the gene matches. CDR3 DNA: TGTGCCAGCAGTTTGTCGCCAGCGGGAGGTTCTACCCCCTACAATGAGCAGTTCTTC. This encodes CASSLSPAGGSTPYNEQFF.

This sequence joins TRBV29-1 and TRBJ2-3, with 8 bases matching TRBD2. Trimming at V came to 6 bases and at J to 2 bases, leaving 16 bases not matched to a gene. Germline lookup yields CDR1 SQVTM and CDR2 ANQGSEA. The CDR3 totals 17 residues. The DNA of the CDR3 is TGCAGCGTGGGACTAGGAGGGGCTGGAGGAACCACAGATACGCAGTATTTT. Protein sequence: CSVGLGGAGGTTDTQYF.

The chain uses TRBV15 and TRBJ2-7, with D tentatively TRBD1 or TRBD2 (5 bases each). This CDR3 has 13 residues. The germline gives CDR1 LNHNV, CDR2 YYDKDF (reference sequence). V lost 3 bases and J 6 bases, leaving 12 bases between the germline ends. The CDR3 coding sequence is TGTGCCACCAGCAGGGATCCGGGACGCGAGCAGTACTTC. Translated: CATSRDPGREQYF.

The chain recombines TRBV11-3 with TRBJ2-5, with D tentatively TRBD1 (5 bases). Germline CDR1 is SGHNT and CDR2 is YENEEA. V lost 1 base, J lost 7 bases, and 10 bases lay in between. CDR3 size: 13 residues. CDR3 in amino acids: CASSLAAGATQYF. CDR3 DNA: TGTGCCAGCAGCTTAGCGGCTGGGGCGACCCAGTACTTC.

The V gene is TRBV25-1, the J gene TRBJ2-5; no definite D call. CDR3 size: 14 residues. Germline V gives CDR1 MGHDK, CDR2 SYGVNS. The V end lost 3 bases, the J end lost 5 bases, and 13 bases lay between the germline ends. The DNA for the CDR3 is TGTGCCAGCAGTGACTTTAGTGTTCAGGAGACCCAGTACTTC. Translated, it gives CASSDFSVQETQYF.

V gene TRBV7-2 combines with J gene TRBJ2-7; 15 nucleotides align to TRBD2. The CDR3 has 19 amino acids. Germline V gives CDR1 SGHTA, CDR2 FQGNSA. Trimming cost V 4 bases and J 3 bases; bases outside gene matches: 13. The CDR3 region has the DNA TGTGCCAGCAGCTCAAATAAAGGGACTAGCGGGAGGCTATACTACGAGCAGTACTTC. Translating it yields CASSSNKGTSGRLYYEQYF.

The gene calls are TRBV4-2 and TRBJ2-6; 8 nucleotides line up with TRBD1. Trimming removed 1 base from V and 1 base from J; junction bases left unmatched: 12. Looked up from germline, CDR1 is LGHNA and CDR2 is YNFKEQ. The CDR3 totals 20 residues. The CDR3 bases are TGTGCCAGCAGCCAAGTATGGACAGGGAACTTTAGATCTGGGGCCAACGTCCTGACTTTC. This gives the protein CASSQVWTGNFRSGANVLTF.

The J gene is TRBJ2-5, the V gene TRBV5-1; 14 nucleotides agree with TRBD2. This CDR3 comprises 17 residues. V gave up 4 bases and J gave up 3 bases; unmatched junction bases: 8. Germline lookup yields CDR1 SGHRS and CDR2 YFSETQ. The CDR3 is CASSMGLAGVGEETQYF. CDR3 nucleotide sequence: TGCGCCAGCAGCATGGGACTAGCGGGAGTAGGAGAAGAGACCCAGTACTTC. Full variable domain (outside the CDR3, taken from reference TRBV5-1 and TRBJ2-5): KAGVTQTPRYLIKTRGQQVTLSCSPISGHRSVSWYQQTPGQGLQFLFEYFSETQRNKGNFPGRFSGRQFSNSRSEMNVSTLELGDSALYLCASSMGLAGVGEETQYFGPGTRLLVL.

With respect to this clone: At one end the junction does not follow the germline gene, possibly because of a read error. The chain has TRBV29-1 and TRBJ2-7; D ambiguous. This CDR3 spans 11 amino acids. Per the germline V gene, CDR1 is SQVTM and CDR2 is ANQGSEA. The CDR3 DNA follows: TGCGGCGTTGTCCTCGGGTACGAGCAGTACTTC. Translation gives CGVVLGYEQYF.

The table lists this clone with a few counts. The J gene is TRBJ2-6, the V gene TRBV5-1; D may correspond to TRBD1 or TRBD2 (6 bases each). The CDR3 length is 17 residues. V gave up 1 base and J gave up 4 bases, with 15 bases separating them. The V gene's germline CDR1 is SGHRS and CDR2 YFSETQ. The CDR3 is CASSLLSGAVGANVLTF. CDR3 nucleotides: TGCGCCAGCAGCTTGTTGTCGGGGGCAGTGGGGGCCAACGTCCTGACTTTC.

This clone turned up a few times. This chain uses TRBV11-2 with TRBJ2-5; D may correspond to TRBD1 or TRBD2 (5 bases each). CDR3 length: 15 residues. Germline CDR1 and CDR2: SGHAT and FQNNGV. The ends were cut back, 5 bases at V and 5 bases at J, with 18 bases in the middle. The CDR3 nucleotides are TGTGCCAGCAGCCAGCAACCGGGACCGTGGGAGACCCAGTACTTC. Residues: CASSQQPGPWETQYF. The complete variable domain, with remaining parts taken from reference TRBV11-2 and TRBJ2-5, reads EAGVAQSPRYKIIEKRQSVAFWCNPISGHATLYWYQQILGQGPKLLIQFQNNGVVDDSQLPKDRFSAERLKGVDSTLKIQPAKLEDSAVYLCASSQQPGPWETQYFGPGTRLLVL.

V usage is TRBV30 and J usage is TRBJ2-5, with a weak D call TRBD2 (7 bases). Germline CDR1 is GTSNPN and CDR2 is SVGIG (reference sequence). The CDR3 loop spans 14 amino acids. V lost 0 bases to trimming and J lost 4 bases, with 12 bases between them. CDR3 protein: CAWSVREGGETQYF. DNA of the CDR3: TGTGCCTGGAGTGTCAGGGAGGGGGGAGAGACCCAGTACTTC.

The V call is TRBV25-1, the J call TRBJ2-2, with TRBD2 as a possible D gene (7 bases). CDR1 MGHDK and CDR2 SYGVNS come from the germline V gene. This CDR3 region has 15 residues. The germline V and J ends were trimmed by 6 bases and 6 bases, with 17 bases remaining between them. CDR3 in DNA: TGTGCCAGCAGGAAGGGGGGGCTAGTTTCCGGGGAGCTGTTTTTT. Translating gives CASRKGGLVSGELFF. Full variable domain (missing parts from reference TRBV25-1 and TRBJ2-2): EADIYQTPRYLVIGTGKKITLECSQTMGHDKMYWYQQDPGMELHLIHYSYGVNSTEKGDLSSESTVSRIRTEHFPLTLESARPSHTSQYLCASRKGGLVSGELFFGEGSRLTVL.